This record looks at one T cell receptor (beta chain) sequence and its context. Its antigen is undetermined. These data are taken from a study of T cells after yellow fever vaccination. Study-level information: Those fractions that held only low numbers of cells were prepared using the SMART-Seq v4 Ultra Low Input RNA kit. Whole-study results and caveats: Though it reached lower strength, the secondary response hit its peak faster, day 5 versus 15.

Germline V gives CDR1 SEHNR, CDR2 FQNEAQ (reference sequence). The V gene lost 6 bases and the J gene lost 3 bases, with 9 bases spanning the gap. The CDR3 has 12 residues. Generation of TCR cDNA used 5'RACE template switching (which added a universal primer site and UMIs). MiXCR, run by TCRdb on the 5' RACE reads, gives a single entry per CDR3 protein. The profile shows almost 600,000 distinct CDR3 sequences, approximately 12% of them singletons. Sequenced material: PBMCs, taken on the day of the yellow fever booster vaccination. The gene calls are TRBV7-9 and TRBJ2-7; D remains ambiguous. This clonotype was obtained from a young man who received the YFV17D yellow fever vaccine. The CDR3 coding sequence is TGTGCCAGCAGTGCGACATTCTACGAGCAGTACTTC. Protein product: CASSATFYEQYF.